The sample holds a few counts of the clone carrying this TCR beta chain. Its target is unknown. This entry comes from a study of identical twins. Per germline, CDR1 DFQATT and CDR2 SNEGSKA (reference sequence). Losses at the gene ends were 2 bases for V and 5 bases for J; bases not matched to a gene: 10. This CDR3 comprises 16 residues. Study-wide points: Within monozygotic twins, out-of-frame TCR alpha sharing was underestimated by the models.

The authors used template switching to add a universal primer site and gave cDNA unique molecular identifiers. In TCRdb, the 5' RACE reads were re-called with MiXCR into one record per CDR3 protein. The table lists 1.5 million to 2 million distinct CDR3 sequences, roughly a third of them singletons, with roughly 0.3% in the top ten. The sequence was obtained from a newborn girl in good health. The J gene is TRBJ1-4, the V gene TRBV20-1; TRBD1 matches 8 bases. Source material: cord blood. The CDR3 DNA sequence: TGCAGTGCTAGAAGGGACAGGCCCCAGCTCAATGAAAAACTGTTTTTT. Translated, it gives CSARRDRPQLNEKLFF.